Below are 17 T cell receptor beta chains sequenced from a single sample in a study of radiation and T cells in renal cell carcinoma. Time point defined: baseline pretreatment blood. Treatment in this sample: 15 Gy SBRT to primary tumor, nephrectomy 4 weeks later. The data were produced by immunoSEQ multiplex PCR, yet TCRdb's version contains in-frame clones alone and is incomplete. The repertoire holds 87,000 or so clones, with 75% to 90% as singletons. Sample: blood, taken from a patient whose treatment included radiotherapy and nephrectomy. These receptors came from a man aged 45-65 years with renal cell carcinoma.

The V gene is TRBV6-4, the J gene TRBJ2-2, with D perhaps matching TRBD2 (6 bases). Germline CDR1 and CDR2: MRHNA and SNTAGT. Trimming stripped 4 bases from V and 6 bases from J, with 12 bases between. CDR3 length: 14 amino acids. CDR3 sequence (DNA): TGTGCCAGCAGTGCGACTAGTGGGGCCGGGGAGCTGTTTTTT. This translates into CASSATSGAGELFF.

The chain combines TRBV11-2 with TRBJ1-1, with D possibly TRBD1 on 5 matching bases. CDR1 and CDR2 from the germline V gene are SGHAT and FQNNGV. Trimming shortened V by 1 base and J by 8 bases, and 17 bases separated the two germline ends. The length of the CDR3 is 15 residues. This CDR3 reads CASSLAGGGRREAFF. In DNA form, the CDR3 reads TGTGCCAGCAGCTTAGCGGGTGGGGGGAGGAGGGAAGCTTTCTTT. The full variable domain, with the rest looked up from reference TRBV11-2 and TRBJ1-1, is EAGVAQSPRYKIIEKRQSVAFWCNPISGHATLYWYQQILGQGPKLLIQFQNNGVVDDSQLPKDRFSAERLKGVDSTLKIQPAKLEDSAVYLCASSLAGGGRREAFFGQGTRLTVV.

The rearrangement uses TRBV29-1 and TRBJ1-1; D is possibly TRBD1 (5 bases). Trimming took off 4 bases at V and 4 bases at J, with 22 bases between the two ends. This CDR3 region has 16 residues. CDR1 and CDR2 from the germline V gene are SQVTM and ANQGSEA. The CDR3 DNA follows: TGCAGCGTTGTGGTGGGAGGAGGGACGGGGGGCACTGAAGCTTTCTTT. Encoded protein: CSVVVGGGTGGTEAFF. Together with reference TRBV29-1 and TRBJ1-1, the CDR3 gives the full variable domain: SAVISQKPSRDICQRGTSLTIQCQVDSQVTMMFWYRQQPGQSLTLIATANQGSEATYESGFVIDKFPISRPNLTFSTLTVSNMSPEDSSIYLCSVVVGGGTGGTEAFFGQGTRLTVV.

This clone was recorded once. This chain uses TRBV10-3 with TRBJ2-7; D might be TRBD1 (6 bases). Trimming removed 3 bases at V and 4 bases at J, with 13 bases between. Germline CDR1 is ENHRY and CDR2 is SYGVKD. This CDR3 comprises 14 residues. The chain's CDR3 is CAISEIRGSYEQYF. CDR3 coding DNA: TGTGCCATCAGTGAAATTAGGGGGTCGTACGAGCAGTACTTC.

The CDR3 loop is CASSPGRWHEQYF. Written as DNA, the CDR3 is TGTGCCAGCAGCCCGGGACGATGGCACGAGCAGTACTTC. The chain joins TRBV14 to TRBJ2-7; D is perhaps TRBD1 or TRBD2 (5 bases each). Germline CDR1 is SGHDN and CDR2 is FVKESK. The CDR3 runs 13 residues. Trimming removed 4 bases from V and 5 bases from J, with 12 bases in between.

The rearrangement joins TRBV18 to TRBJ1-5; a possible D gene is TRBD1 (5 bases). The V end was cut by 6 bases, the J end by 3 bases, with 15 bases between. Germline V gene data show CDR1 as KGHSH and CDR2 as LQKENI. The CDR3 length is 15 residues. The CDR3, as DNA: TGTGCCAGCTCCCCAGTTGCAGGGCCCAATCAGCCCCAGCATTTT. Translated: CASSPVAGPNQPQHF.

This sequence joins TRBV19 and TRBJ1-5; D gene ambiguous. This CDR3 has 13 amino acids. Trimming stripped 9 bases from V and 3 bases from J, with 12 bases between. Germline lookup yields CDR1 LNHDA and CDR2 SQIVND (reference sequence). The CDR3 spells CASHGENNQPQHF. The CDR3 DNA reads TGTGCCAGCCACGGAGAAAACAATCAGCCCCAGCATTTT.

V gene TRBV12-2 combines with J gene TRBJ2-7; the table assigns TRBD2, which was not confirmed against the DNA. TRBV12-2 is annotated as a pseudogene. This CDR3 has 16 amino acids. The CDR3 coding sequence is TGTGCAAGTCGCCCAATACTAGCGGGGGGGTACTACGAGCAGTACTTC. Amino acids: CASRPILAGGYYEQYF.

This chain joins TRBV5-1 and TRBJ1-1; D remains ambiguous. The CDR3 extends over 16 amino acids. Germline values: CDR1 SGHRS, CDR2 YFSETQ. The germline V and J ends were trimmed by 0 bases and 0 bases, with 12 bases remaining between them. This CDR3 reads CASSLGRHFMNTEAFF. DNA for the CDR3: TGCGCCAGCAGCTTGGGACGACACTTCATGAACACTGAAGCTTTCTTT.

The J gene is TRBJ2-7, the V gene TRBV6-1, with 10 positions matching TRBD2. With V trimmed by 7 bases and J by 6 bases, 12 bases remained unmatched. This CDR3 has 15 residues. The germline V gene has CDR1 MNHNS and CDR2 SASEGT. CDR3 DNA sequence: TGTGCCAGCACCAACGGGCTAGCGGGAGTAGGCGAGCAGTACTTC. Translating gives CASTNGLAGVGEQYF.

This chain connects TRBV6-6 to TRBJ2-3; D is unclear. With 2 bases removed from V and 4 bases from J, the gap between germline ends came to 13 bases. The CDR3 contains 15 residues. CDR1 is MNHNY and CDR2 is SVGAGI in the germline V gene (reference sequence). The CDR3, as DNA: TGTGCCAGCAGTTACCCGACCCCGACCGCAGATACGCAGTATTTT. Protein: CASSYPTPTADTQYF.

The chain links TRBV5-1 to TRBJ1-3; D gene ambiguous. CDR1 and CDR2 (germline): SGHRS, YFSETQ. CDR3 length equals 14 residues. The V gene lost 2 bases and the J gene lost 2 bases, with 8 bases spanning the gap. In DNA, the CDR3 is TGCGCCAGCAGCTTCGGGGAGGCTGGAAACACCATATATTTT. It translates to CASSFGEAGNTIYF. Using reference TRBV5-1 and TRBJ1-3 for the parts outside the CDR3, the full variable domain is KAGVTQTPRYLIKTRGQQVTLSCSPISGHRSVSWYQQTPGQGLQFLFEYFSETQRNKGNFPGRFSGRQFSNSRSEMNVSTLELGDSALYLCASSFGEAGNTIYFGEGSWLTVV.

The J gene is TRBJ1-2, the V gene TRBV28, with D tentatively TRBD1 (5 bases). V lost 5 bases, J lost 4 bases, and 20 bases lay in between. CDR1 and CDR2 from the germline V gene are MDHEN and SYDVKM. The CDR3 extends over 16 amino acids. This CDR3 is CASSPPGTALGYGYTF. Written as DNA, the CDR3 is TGTGCCAGCAGTCCCCCCGGGACCGCGCTGGGCTATGGCTACACCTTC.

The V gene is TRBV5-4, the J gene TRBJ2-7, with 12 nucleotides matching TRBD2. CDR3 length equals 15 residues. Losses at the gene ends were 5 bases for V and 2 bases for J; bases not matched to a gene: 5. CDR1 and CDR2 (germline): SGHNT, YYREEE (reference sequence). The CDR3 DNA sequence: TGTGCCAGCAGAAGGACTAGCGGGGATACCTACGAGCAGTACTTC. Protein product: CASRRTSGDTYEQYF.

The V and J genes are TRBV7-9 and TRBJ1-6; a possible D gene is TRBD1 (5 bases). The germline V gene has CDR1 SEHNR and CDR2 FQNEAQ (reference sequence). The V end lost 1 base, the J end lost 7 bases, and 8 bases lay between the germline ends. The CDR3 has 14 residues. The CDR3 DNA reads as TGTGCCAGCAGCTTAGAGGGGCAGAATTCACCCCTCCACTTT. It is translated as CASSLEGQNSPLHF.

V usage is TRBV19 and J usage is TRBJ1-4; TRBD1 is a possible D gene (6 bases). The CDR3 has 15 amino acids. In germline, CDR1 is LNHDA, CDR2 SQIVND (reference sequence). Trimming stripped 6 bases from V and 3 bases from J, with 14 bases between. As DNA, the CDR3 is TGTGCCAGTAGGCCGGACAGTTCAGCTAATGAAAAACTGTTTTTT. Its translation is CASRPDSSANEKLFF.

V usage is TRBV28 and J usage is TRBJ1-2; D call uncertain. The ends were cut back, 4 bases at V and 3 bases at J, with 12 bases in the middle. CDR1 is MDHEN, CDR2 SYDVKM, per germline. The CDR3 has 14 residues. The DNA for the CDR3 is TGTGCCAGCAGTTATTCGGTGCGGGACTATGGCTACACCTTC. Translated: CASSYSVRDYGYTF.